This note documents a single T cell receptor beta chain sequence. These data are taken from a study of blood T cell repertoires in COVID-19. Overall study context: The United States, Italy and Spain supplied acute and convalescent COVID-19 samples. The cDNA or gDNA used as material had been derived from T cells, B-cell-depleted T cells, or PBMCs.

How the authors handled the data: Amplification of reference gene primers provided the estimated nucleated cell counts. TCRdb's copy holds only in-frame clones and misses some; the assay was immunoSEQ multiplex PCR. V and J calls plus clone size are reproduced from that table; the DNA served to infer D and trimming. The sample lists 250,000 to 300,000 clones, approximately 83% occurring once. The CDR3 is made up of 17 amino acids. V lost 3 bases and J lost 2, with 15 bases in between. Germline V lookup: CDR1 SGHNT, CDR2 YYREEE (reference sequence). V gene TRBV5-4 combines with J gene TRBJ2-6, with D possibly matching TRBD2 (7 bases). Sequenced material: peripheral blood. The TCR was taken from an older woman with acute or convalescent COVID-19. The CDR3 DNA follows: TGTGCCAGCAGCTCCTTTGGGGGGGCGGCTGGGGCCAACGTCCTGACTTTC. This encodes CASSSFGGAAGANVLTF.